One TCR beta chain is described in this entry. The junction shows a germline mismatch at one end, possibly a read error. In the study's own analysis: By means of reference gene primer amplification, nucleated cell counts were estimated. Here immunoSEQ multiplex PCR was the method, and the copy in TCRdb shows in-frame clones only, minus some. D and trimming were read from the DNA, whereas the V and J calls and clone size are those reported in that table. Of tens of thousands of clones listed, 80% to 95% were seen once; the top ten hold over 5%. The data were taken from a study of blood T cell repertoires in COVID-19. Study information: T cells, B-cell-depleted T cells, or PBMCs provided the cDNA or gDNA that served as material.

The CDR3 covers 15 residues. Per germline, CDR1 SGHKS and CDR2 YYEKEE (reference sequence). This chain joins TRBV5-5 and TRBJ1-4; 8 bases agree with TRBD1. The TCR was taken from a man aged 18 to 30 with COVID-19, enrolled during active disease. Sequencing was carried out using peripheral blood. DNA for the CDR3: TGTGCCAGCAGCGATGGGACAGGTGATAATGAAAAACTGCTTTTT. Protein product: CASSDGTGDNEKLLF.